Listed below are T cell receptor beta chains from one sample, sequenced in a study of T cell repertoires in cytomegalovirus infection. These receptors have no identified antigens. TCRdb independently ran MiXCR on the reads; one entry per CDR3 protein. The data show over 120,000 distinct CDR3 sequences, 30% to 40% seen once. The sample here was CD8+ T cells from cultured PBMCs, taken from culture after CMV antigen stimulation. These receptors were collected from a human donor in good health (CMV status not recorded). Some clones in this sample may be carry-over from other donors' samples. The CDR3 runs from the conserved cysteine through the conserved F or W. A D gene is named only where the DNA matches it firmly. A clone size is listed for some rows: how often the clone was seen (once, few, many), or a class if it is expanded.

size	length	D	V	J	DNA	CDR3
few	16	NA	TRBV6-2/TRBV6-3	TRBJ2-7	TGTGCCAGCAGTTACTCGGGGACACCAAAGGCCTACGAGCAGTACTTC	CASSYSGTPKAYEQYF
few	14	NA	TRBV7-6	TRBJ2-2	TGTGCCAGCAGCCTCCGGGACCGCACCGGGGAGCTGTTTTTT	CASSLRDRTGELFF
NA	14	NA	TRBV4-1	TRBJ1-1	TGCGCCAGCAGCCAACTGGCGGGGAACACTGAAGCTTTCTTT	CASSQLAGNTEAFF
NA	12	NA	TRBV20-1	TRBJ2-3	TGCAGTGCTAGACCATTTGGAGATACGCAGTATTTT	CSARPFGDTQYF
once	16	TRBD2	TRBV12-3/TRBV12-4	TRBJ2-1	TGTGCCAGCAGTTTTGATTGGACTAGCGGCGACAATGAGCAGTTCTTC	CASSFDWTSGDNEQFF
few	14	TRBD2	TRBV5-6	TRBJ2-7	TGTGCCAGCACGCTAGCGGGGGACTCCTACGAGCAGTACTTC	CASTLAGDSYEQYF
few	15	NA	TRBV5-1	TRBJ2-7	TGCGCCAGCAGCTTGACGACGATTAGCTCCTACGAGCAGTACTTC	CASSLTTISSYEQYF
many	13	NA	TRBV7-9	TRBJ2-5	TGTGCCAGCAGCTCTGCTAACCAAGAGACCCAGTACTTC	CASSSANQETQYF
few	13	TRBD1	TRBV5-6	TRBJ1-4	TGTGCCAGCAGCACACAGGGGGGTGAAAAACTGTTTTTT	CASSTQGGEKLFF
many	16	TRBD1	TRBV7-9	TRBJ1-1	TGTGCCAGCAGCCCACTGGGGCACACAGGGGGTGGTGAAGCTTTCTTT	CASSPLGHTGGGEAFF
NA	16	NA	TRBV7-8	TRBJ1-2	TGTGCCAGCAGCCCGGGGCCGGGGTCCGAGGGCTATGGCTACACCTTC	CASSPGPGSEGYGYTF
NA	15	NA	TRBV12-3/TRBV12-4	TRBJ2-2	TGTGCCAGCACCCACATGGACAGGAACACCGGGGAGCTGTTTTTT	CASTHMDRNTGELFF
NA	16	NA	TRBV12-3/TRBV12-4	TRBJ2-2	TGTGCCAGCAGTGGGAAAAGGGGCGGAAACACCGGGGAGCTGTTTTTT	CASSGKRGGNTGELFF
NA	15	TRBD1	TRBV6-1	TRBJ1-2	TGTGCCAGCAGTGAATTACCCAGGGGGCGCGATGGCTACACCTTC	CASSELPRGRDGYTF
NA	14	TRBD1	TRBV9	TRBJ2-1	TGTGCCAGCAGCACCGGGACAGGGGTGGAGGAGCAGTTCTTC	CASSTGTGVEEQFF
few	13	NA	TRBV7-9	TRBJ2-7	TGTGCCAGCAGCCCACCGGGGGATTACGAGCAGTACTTC	CASSPPGDYEQYF
NA	14	NA	TRBV12-3/TRBV12-4	TRBJ2-5	TGTGCCAGCAGTCCCCACCGGGACCCGCAGACCCAGTACTTC	CASSPHRDPQTQYF
many	20	TRBD1	TRBV12-3/TRBV12-4	TRBJ2-1	TGTGCCAGCAGTACCCCGGACAGGGAAACTGACTTTAGCTCCTACAATGAGCAGTTCTTC	CASSTPDRETDFSSYNEQFF
NA	14	TRBD2	TRBV12-3/TRBV12-4	TRBJ2-3	TGTGCCAGCAGCGGTAGCGGGGGGGCCGATACGCAGTATTTT	CASSGSGGADTQYF
NA	12	NA	TRBV28	TRBJ1-2	TGTGCCAGCAGTCCGGGCCTCCTGGACTACACCTTC	CASSPGLLDYTF
many	13	NA	TRBV7-2	TRBJ1-4	TGTGCCAGCAGCTCCTACTGGGGTGAAAAACTGTTTTTT	CASSSYWGEKLFF
NA	11	NA	TRBV29-1	TRBJ2-5	TGCAGCGTCTGGACAGAAGAGACCCAGTACTTC	CSVWTEETQYF
NA	13	NA	TRBV9	TRBJ2-7	TGTGCCAGCAGCGTAGGTTCAGGGGACGAGCAGTACTTC	CASSVGSGDEQYF
many	15	TRBD1	TRBV7-9	TRBJ2-7	TGTGCCAGCAGCTACCCGGGACAGAGTTTTTACGAGCAGTACTTC	CASSYPGQSFYEQYF
NA	13	NA	TRBV7-6	TRBJ1-4	TGTGCCAGCAGTCCCCCCGAGGTCGGGGAACTGTTTTTT	CASSPPEVGELFF
NA	16	TRBD2	TRBV27	TRBJ2-3	TGTGCCAGCAGGCCAAGGTTAGCGGGGGTCACAGATACGCAGTATTTT	CASRPRLAGVTDTQYF
few	16	TRBD2	TRBV7-8	TRBJ2-1	TGTGCCAGCAGCTTAAGGTGGCGGGGGGCAACCAATGAGCAGTTCTTC	CASSLRWRGATNEQFF
many	15	NA	TRBV19	TRBJ2-3	TGTGCCAGTAGTATAGTCGAGGGGGGTGCAGATACGCAGTATTTT	CASSIVEGGADTQYF
NA	16	NA	TRBV12-3/TRBV12-4	TRBJ1-3	TGTGCCAGCAGTTTAAACAGGCACGTCTCTGGAAACACCATATATTTT	CASSLNRHVSGNTIYF
few	13	NA	TRBV5-4	TRBJ1-1	TGTGCCAGCAGCGCCATTGTGAACACTGAAGCTTTCTTT	CASSAIVNTEAFF
NA	14	NA	TRBV7-9	TRBJ1-4	TGTGCCAGCAGCCCCCGGAGGGTCGGGGAAAAACTGTTTTTT	CASSPRRVGEKLFF
few	15	TRBD2	TRBV12-3/TRBV12-4	TRBJ2-1	TGTGCCAGCAGTTCCGGGACTAGCGTTTACAATGAGCAGTTCTTC	CASSSGTSVYNEQFF
NA	13	NA	TRBV4-1	TRBJ2-1	TGCGCCAGCAGCCAAGAGGCAGGGGATGAGCAGTTCTTC	CASSQEAGDEQFF
many	17	NA	TRBV7-6	TRBJ2-5	TGTGCCAGCAGCTTTTGGCCCAAGAAGGGGAACGTGGAGACCCAGTACTTC	CASSFWPKKGNVETQYF
many	14	NA	TRBV7-2	TRBJ1-1	TGTGCCAGCAGCTTAGGCTGGGGTAACACTGAAGCTTTCTTT	CASSLGWGNTEAFF
few	14	TRBD1	TRBV27	TRBJ1-2	TGTGCCAGCAGTTCACAGGGGGCTTACTATGGCTACACCTTC	CASSSQGAYYGYTF
NA	16	TRBD1	TRBV4-2	TRBJ1-1	TGTGCCAGCAGCCGACAGGACAGGGGATCGAACACTGAAGCTTTCTTT	CASSRQDRGSNTEAFF
NA	15	TRBD2	TRBV2	TRBJ2-2	TGTGCCAGCAGGGCCTTTGGGGGGGACACCGGGGAGCTGTTTTTT	CASRAFGGDTGELFF
NA	13	NA	TRBV7-9	TRBJ2-7	TGTGCCAGCAGCTTAGCGAGGGGATACGAGCAGTACTTC	CASSLARGYEQYF
NA	14	NA	TRBV12-3/TRBV12-4	TRBJ1-6	TGTGCCAGCAGCGGACAGCTTTATAATTCACCCCTCCACTTT	CASSGQLYNSPLHF
many	12	NA	TRBV7-6	TRBJ2-1	TGTGCCAGCAGCTTCGGGGACAATGAGCAGTTCTTC	CASSFGDNEQFF